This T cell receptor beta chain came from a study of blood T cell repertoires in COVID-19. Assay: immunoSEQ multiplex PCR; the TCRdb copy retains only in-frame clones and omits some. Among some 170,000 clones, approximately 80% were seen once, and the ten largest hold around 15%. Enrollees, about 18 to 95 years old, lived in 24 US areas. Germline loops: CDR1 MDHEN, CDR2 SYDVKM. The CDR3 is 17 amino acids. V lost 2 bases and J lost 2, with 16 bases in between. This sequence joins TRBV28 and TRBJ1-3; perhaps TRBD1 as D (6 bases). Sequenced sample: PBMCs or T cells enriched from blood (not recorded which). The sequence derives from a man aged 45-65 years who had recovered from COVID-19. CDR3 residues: CASSLLTGHRTGNTIYF. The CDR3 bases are TGTGCCAGCAGTTTACTCACAGGGCATCGTACTGGAAACACCATATATTTT.